The clone carrying this T cell receptor beta chain was counted ten times or more. iRepertoire HTBI primers and Arm-PCR of CDR3 regions built TCR beta libraries. In TCRdb, the multiplex PCR reads were re-called with MiXCR into one record per CDR3 protein. The sample has around 460,000 distinct CDR3 sequences, roughly 21% seen once. Time point specified: persistent/refractory GD, antithyroid drugs over 5 years with positive TRAb. With RNA extracted from PBMCs as input, the TCR library was made. Trimming took 4 bases from V and 5 from J, leaving 21 bases between them. Germline assignment: CDR1 SGDLS and CDR2 YYNGEE. The CDR3 is 16 amino acids. This specimen comes from a study of regulatory T cells in long-lasting Graves disease. Overall study: Persistent cases were those of Graves' disease that involved over 5 years of antithyroid drugs with positive TSH receptor antibodies.

The TCR sequence derives from a female donor with Graves disease. The chain has TRBV9 and TRBJ1-1; no firm D call. The input for sequencing was peripheral blood mononuclear cells (PBMCs), taken when the disease was refractory, from a patient treated with antithyroid drugs. As DNA, the CDR3 is TGTGCCAGCAGCCCCATCTCGGACCTAGCGGGAACTGAAGCTTTCTTT. Translated: CASSPISDLAGTEAFF.